This T cell receptor (beta chain) was captured by sequencing in a study of CD8+ T cells in alopecia areata. About this clone: The antigen remains unidentified.

Notes on the study in general: During tofacitinib treatment, many expanded lesional clones remained in scalp and blood.

Treatment here: oral pan-JAK inhibitor, 5-10 mg twice daily. Following extraction, RNA underwent reverse transcription to cDNA, which served as the sequencing template. Assay: immunoSEQ multiplex PCR; the TCRdb copy retains only in-frame clones and omits some. The sample lists 150,000 to 200,000 clones; over 55% were seen once. Sample: CD4+ T cells sorted from blood, taken at week 24, from a patient treated with tofacitinib. The clonotype comes from a human donor with alopecia areata.

The CDR3 region is CSVVFQGGAKFF. The CDR3, as DNA: TGCAGCGTTGTTTTTCAGGGGGGGGCCAAGTTCTTC. The chain carries TRBV29-1 and TRBJ2-1; either TRBD1 or TRBD2 may fit D (7 bases each). Germline V gene lookup returns CDR1 SQVTM and CDR2 ANQGSEA. The CDR3 has 12 amino acids. The ends were cut back, 4 bases at V and 14 bases at J, with 18 bases in the middle.